A single count supports the clone carrying this TCR beta chain. This entry is derived from a study of blood T cell repertoires in COVID-19. In the authors' methods: Amplification with reference gene primers provided the estimates of nucleated cell counts. Sequencing used immunoSEQ multiplex PCR; TCRdb keeps in-frame clones, though not all of them. The V and J calls and clone size were taken over from that table, and D and trimming were inferred from the DNA. The sample has around 220,000 clones, roughly 84% seen once. Germline-derived CDR1 and CDR2 are MNHEY and SMNVEV (reference sequence). Between the trimmed V and J ends, which lost 6 bases and 4 bases, there was a span of 10 bases. This CDR3 region has 13 residues.

What was sequenced was peripheral blood. The sequence derives from a woman between 40 and 55 years old with active or convalescent COVID-19. This chain joins TRBV27 and TRBJ1-5, with D perhaps TRBD1 (6 bases). The CDR3 DNA sequence: TGTGCCAGCAGCTGGACAGCAAATCAGCCCCAGCATTTT. Encoded protein: CASSWTANQPQHF.